This T cell receptor beta chain was obtained from a study of T cells in localized non-small cell lung cancer. Repertoires were generated with immunoSEQ multiplex PCR, while TCRdb's copy carries only in-frame clones and drops some. The table includes approximately 88,000 clones, approximately 90% detected once. This CDR3 has 16 amino acids. CDR1 MNHNS and CDR2 SASEGT come from the germline V gene. The J segment lost 2 bases and the V segment lost 3 bases, leaving 9 bases of the junction unmatched. The chain combines TRBV6-1 with TRBJ1-2; 7 positions agree with TRBD1. The origin of this receptor is a woman between 35 and 70 years old with stage II squamous cell lung carcinoma. Source: PBMCs, taken before any cancer treatment. This CDR3 is CASSEREGRGNYGYTF. As DNA, the CDR3 is TGTGCCAGCAGTGAGAGGGAAGGCAGGGGGAACTATGGCTACACCTTC.